This T cell receptor beta chain stems from a study of blood T cell repertoires in COVID-19. Background on the study: Sources were T cells, B-cell-depleted T cells, or PBMCs; the material itself was cDNA or gDNA.

With 6 bases clipped from V and 4 bases from J, the junction kept 7 bases outside the gene matches. CDR3 length equals 15 residues. The germline V gene encodes CDR1 MNHEY and CDR2 SVGAGI. Using immunoSEQ multiplex PCR, the repertoire was profiled, and TCRdb retains in-frame clones only, with some absent. The sample shows about 69,000 clones, 85% of them seen only once. The receptor was isolated from a man older than 75 with acute or convalescent COVID-19. The chain is built from TRBV6-5 and TRBJ2-3, with 10 bases matching TRBD1. Sequenced: peripheral blood. The CDR3 region is CASSRVGQGSDTQYF. CDR3 in DNA: TGTGCCAGCAGCAGGGTGGGACAGGGGTCAGATACGCAGTATTTT.